The clone carrying this TCR beta chain showed up many times. As yet, its antigen is unknown. This record comes from a study of molecular identifiers for immune sequencing clone quantification. Study at large: Within a replicate experiment, RNA obtained from either about 20,000 or 100,000 naive CD8 cells was divided into five aliquots, and four of those aliquots were then sequenced.

Study outcomes and limitations: Clones of above 20 RNA copies carried over 98% of effector molecules; in naive cells they carried under 1%.

TCRdb reprocessed the PCR reads with MiXCR, giving one entry per CDR3 protein. The sample has over 550,000 distinct CDR3 sequences; about 25% are singletons. Sorted naive CD8 T cells were those defined as CD8+CD4-CCR7+CD45RA+. Sequencing was done on a sample of naive CD8+ T cells from blood, with Jurkat cell RNA spiked in. The sample's subset: FACS-sorted CD8+CD4-CCR7+CD45RA+ naive T cells. This sequence originates from a human donor in good health. Some libraries in this study had Jurkat cell RNA spiked in.

As DNA, the CDR3 is TGTGCCATCAGTGATTGGGCAAGTTCTGAAAAACTGTTTTTT. Protein: CAISDWASSEKLFF. J is TRBJ1-4 and V is TRBV10-3; D uncertain. CDR1 is ENHRY and CDR2 is SYGVKD in the germline V gene. The ends were cut back, 3 bases at V and 7 bases at J, with 12 bases in the middle. The CDR3 totals 14 residues.